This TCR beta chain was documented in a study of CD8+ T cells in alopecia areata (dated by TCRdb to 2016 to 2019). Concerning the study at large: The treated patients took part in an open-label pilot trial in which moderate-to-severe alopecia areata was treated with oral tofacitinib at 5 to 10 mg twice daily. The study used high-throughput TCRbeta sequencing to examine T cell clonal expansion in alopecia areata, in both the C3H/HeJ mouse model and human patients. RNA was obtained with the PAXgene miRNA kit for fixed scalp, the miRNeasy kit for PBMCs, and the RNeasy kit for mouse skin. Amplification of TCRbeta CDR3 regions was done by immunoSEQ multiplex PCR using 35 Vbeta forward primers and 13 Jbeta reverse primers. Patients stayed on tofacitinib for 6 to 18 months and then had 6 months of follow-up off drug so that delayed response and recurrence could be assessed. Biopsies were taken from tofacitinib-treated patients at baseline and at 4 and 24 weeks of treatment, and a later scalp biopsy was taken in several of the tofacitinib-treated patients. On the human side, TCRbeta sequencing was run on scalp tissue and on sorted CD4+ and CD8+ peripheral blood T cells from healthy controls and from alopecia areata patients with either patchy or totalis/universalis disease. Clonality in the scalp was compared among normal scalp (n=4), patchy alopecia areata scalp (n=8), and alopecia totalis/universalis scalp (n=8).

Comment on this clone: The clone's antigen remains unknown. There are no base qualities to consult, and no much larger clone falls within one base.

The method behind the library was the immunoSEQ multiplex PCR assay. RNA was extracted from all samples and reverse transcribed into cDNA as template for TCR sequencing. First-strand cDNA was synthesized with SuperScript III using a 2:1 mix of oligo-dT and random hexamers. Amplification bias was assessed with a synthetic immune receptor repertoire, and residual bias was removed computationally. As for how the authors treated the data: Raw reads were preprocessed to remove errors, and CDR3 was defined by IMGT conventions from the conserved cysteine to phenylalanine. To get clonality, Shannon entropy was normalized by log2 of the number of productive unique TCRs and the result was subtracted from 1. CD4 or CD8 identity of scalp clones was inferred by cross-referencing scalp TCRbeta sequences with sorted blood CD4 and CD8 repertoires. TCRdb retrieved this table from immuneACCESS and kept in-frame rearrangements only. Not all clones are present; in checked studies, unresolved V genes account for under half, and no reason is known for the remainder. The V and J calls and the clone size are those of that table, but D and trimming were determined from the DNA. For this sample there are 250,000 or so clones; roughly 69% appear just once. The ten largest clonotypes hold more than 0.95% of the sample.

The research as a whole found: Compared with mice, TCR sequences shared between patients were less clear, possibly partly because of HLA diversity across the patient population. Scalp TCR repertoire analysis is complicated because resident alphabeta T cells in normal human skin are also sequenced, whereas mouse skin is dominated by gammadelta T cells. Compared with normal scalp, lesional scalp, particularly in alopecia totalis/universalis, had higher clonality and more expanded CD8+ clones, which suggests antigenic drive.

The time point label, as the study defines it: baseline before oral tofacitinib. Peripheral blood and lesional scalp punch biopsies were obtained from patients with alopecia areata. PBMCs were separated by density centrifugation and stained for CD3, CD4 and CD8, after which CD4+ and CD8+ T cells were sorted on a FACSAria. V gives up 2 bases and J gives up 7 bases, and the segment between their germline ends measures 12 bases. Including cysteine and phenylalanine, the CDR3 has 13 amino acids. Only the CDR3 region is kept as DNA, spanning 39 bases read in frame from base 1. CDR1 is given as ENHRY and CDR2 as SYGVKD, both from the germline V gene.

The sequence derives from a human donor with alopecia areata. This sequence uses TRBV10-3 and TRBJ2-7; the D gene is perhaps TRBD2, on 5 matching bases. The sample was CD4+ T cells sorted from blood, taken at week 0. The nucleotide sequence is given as TGTGCCATCAGTGAGCGTGAGGGTGCGGAGCAGTACTTC. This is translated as CAISEREGAEQYF.